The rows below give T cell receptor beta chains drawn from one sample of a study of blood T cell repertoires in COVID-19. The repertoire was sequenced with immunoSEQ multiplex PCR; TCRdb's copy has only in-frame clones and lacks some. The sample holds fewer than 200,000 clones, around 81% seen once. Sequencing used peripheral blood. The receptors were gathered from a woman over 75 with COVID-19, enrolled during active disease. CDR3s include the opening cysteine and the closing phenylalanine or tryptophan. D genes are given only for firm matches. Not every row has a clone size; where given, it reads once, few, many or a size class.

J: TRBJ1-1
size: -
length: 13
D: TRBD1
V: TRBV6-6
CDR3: CASSYLDRGEAFF
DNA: TGTGCCAGCAGTTACCTGGACAGGGGTGAAGCTTTCTTT

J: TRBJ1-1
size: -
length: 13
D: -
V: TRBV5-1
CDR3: CASSLAGQTEAFF
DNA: TGCGCCAGCAGCTTGGCAGGGCAGACTGAAGCTTTCTTT

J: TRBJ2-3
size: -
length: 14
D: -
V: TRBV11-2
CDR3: CASSLDGVARAQYF
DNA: TGTGCCAGCAGCTTAGACGGGGTAGCCCGAGCGCAGTATTTT

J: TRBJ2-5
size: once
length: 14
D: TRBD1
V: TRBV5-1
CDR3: CASSFQGAQETQYF
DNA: TGCGCCAGCAGCTTCCAGGGGGCCCAAGAGACCCAGTACTTC

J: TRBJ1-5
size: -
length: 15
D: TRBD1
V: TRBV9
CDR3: CASSRQGTFNQPQHF
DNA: TGTGCCAGCAGCAGACAGGGGACTTTTAATCAGCCCCAGCATTTT

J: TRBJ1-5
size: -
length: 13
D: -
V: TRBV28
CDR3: CASSFGRLREEHF
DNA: TGTGCCAGCAGTTTCGGCAGGTTGAGGGAAGAGCATTTT

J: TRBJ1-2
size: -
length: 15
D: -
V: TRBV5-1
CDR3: CASSLAMGGSYGYTF
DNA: TGCGCCAGCAGCTTGGCCATGGGGGGTTCATATGGCTACACCTTC

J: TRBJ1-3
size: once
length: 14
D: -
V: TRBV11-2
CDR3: CASSLKGAANTIYF
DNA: TGTGCCAGCAGCTTAAAAGGAGCCGCAAACACCATATATTTT

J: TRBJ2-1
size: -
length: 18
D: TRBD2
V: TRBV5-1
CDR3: CASSLAPPGSGGDNEQFF
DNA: TGCGCCAGCAGCTTGGCCCCCCCTGGTAGCGGGGGAGATAATGAGCAGTTCTTC

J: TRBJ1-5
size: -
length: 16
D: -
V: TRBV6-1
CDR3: CASSEATQAANQPQHF
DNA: TGTGCCAGCAGTGAAGCGACACAGGCCGCCAATCAGCCCCAGCATTTT

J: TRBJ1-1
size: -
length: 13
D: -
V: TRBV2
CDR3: CASSVGGGTEAFF
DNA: TGTGCCAGCAGTGTGGGAGGGGGCACTGAAGCTTTCTTT

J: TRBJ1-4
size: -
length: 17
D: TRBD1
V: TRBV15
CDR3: CATSTDRGGRTNEKLFF
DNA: TGTGCCACCAGCACCGACAGGGGAGGTCGGACTAATGAAAAACTGTTTTTT

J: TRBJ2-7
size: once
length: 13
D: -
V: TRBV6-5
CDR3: CASSYELAYEQYF
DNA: TGTGCCAGCAGTTATGAACTGGCCTACGAGCAGTACTTC

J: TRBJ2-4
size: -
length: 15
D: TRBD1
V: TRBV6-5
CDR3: CASSYWGQGENIQYF
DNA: TGTGCCAGCAGTTACTGGGGACAGGGGGAAAACATTCAGTACTTC

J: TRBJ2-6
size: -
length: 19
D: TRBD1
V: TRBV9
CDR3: CASSARVGQARSGANVLTF
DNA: TGTGCCAGCAGCGCCCGAGTTGGACAGGCCCGCTCTGGGGCCAACGTCCTGACTTTC

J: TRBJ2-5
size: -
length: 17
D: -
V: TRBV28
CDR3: CASSSLWADFLQETQYF
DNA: TGTGCCAGCAGCTCCCTTTGGGCAGATTTCCTCCAAGAGACCCAGTACTTC

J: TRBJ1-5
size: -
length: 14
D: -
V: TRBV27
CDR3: CASSLGGVGQPQHF
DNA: TGTGCCAGCAGTTTAGGAGGGGTGGGGCAGCCCCAGCATTTT

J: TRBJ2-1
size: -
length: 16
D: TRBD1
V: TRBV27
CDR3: CASSPLPRGLGNEQFF
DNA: TGTGCCAGCAGTCCCCTGCCCAGGGGGCTGGGCAATGAGCAGTTCTTC

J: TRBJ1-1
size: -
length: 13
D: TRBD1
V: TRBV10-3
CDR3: CAIGTGVNTEAFF
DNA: TGTGCCATCGGCACAGGGGTAAACACTGAAGCTTTCTTT

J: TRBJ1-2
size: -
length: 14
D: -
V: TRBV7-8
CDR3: CASSLGTVSYGYTF
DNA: TGTGCCAGCAGCTTAGGTACAGTCTCCTATGGCTACACCTTC

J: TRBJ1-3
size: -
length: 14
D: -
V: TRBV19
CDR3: CASSPQASGNTIYF
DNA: TGTGCCAGTAGTCCCCAGGCCTCTGGAAACACCATATATTTT

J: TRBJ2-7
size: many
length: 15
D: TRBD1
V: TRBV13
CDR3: CASSGADRRSYEQYF
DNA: TGTGCCAGCAGCGGGGCGGACAGGCGCTCCTACGAGCAGTACTTC

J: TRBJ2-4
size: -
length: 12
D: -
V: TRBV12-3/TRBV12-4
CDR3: CASSPPSGIQYF
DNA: TGTGCCAGCAGCCCCCCGAGCGGCATTCAGTACTTC

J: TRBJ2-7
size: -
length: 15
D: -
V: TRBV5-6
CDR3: CASSAPTATSYEQYF
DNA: TGTGCCAGCAGCGCACCGACAGCGACCTCCTACGAGCAGTACTTC

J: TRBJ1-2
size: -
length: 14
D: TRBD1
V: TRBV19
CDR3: CASSKDRGYYGYTF
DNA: TGTGCCAGTAGTAAGGACAGGGGATACTATGGCTACACCTTC

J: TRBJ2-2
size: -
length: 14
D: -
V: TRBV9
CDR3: CASSVGQGTGELFF
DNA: TGTGCCAGCAGCGTAGGGCAGGGCACCGGGGAGCTGTTTTTT

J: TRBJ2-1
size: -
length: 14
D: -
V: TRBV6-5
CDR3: CASTAGDLDNEQFF
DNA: TGTGCCAGCACAGCAGGGGACCTTGACAATGAGCAGTTCTTC

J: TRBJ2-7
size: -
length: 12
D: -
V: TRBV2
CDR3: CASRLVFDEQYF
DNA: TGTGCCAGCAGACTGGTCTTTGATGAGCAGTACTTC

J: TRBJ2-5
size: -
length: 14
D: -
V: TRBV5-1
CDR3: CASSLGGLRETQYF
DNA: TGCGCCAGCAGCTTGGGTGGGCTTCGAGAGACCCAGTACTTC

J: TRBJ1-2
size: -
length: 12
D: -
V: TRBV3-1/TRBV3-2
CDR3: CASSQGEYGYTF
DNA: TGTGCCAGCAGCCAAGGGGAGTATGGCTACACCTTC

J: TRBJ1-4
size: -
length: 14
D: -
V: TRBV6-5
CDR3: CASTHHGTNEKLFF
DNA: TGTGCCAGCACCCACCACGGAACTAATGAAAAACTGTTTTTT

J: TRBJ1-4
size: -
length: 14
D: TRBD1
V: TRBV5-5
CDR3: CASSTGQGGLGLFF
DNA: TGTGCCAGCAGCACGGGACAGGGGGGATTAGGGCTGTTTTTT

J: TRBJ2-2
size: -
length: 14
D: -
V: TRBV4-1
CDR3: CASSQHRELGELFF
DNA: TGCGCCAGCAGCCAGCACAGGGAATTAGGGGAGCTGTTTTTT

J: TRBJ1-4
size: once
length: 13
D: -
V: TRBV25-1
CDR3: CASTGTTNEKLFF
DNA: TGTGCCAGCACGGGGACAACTAATGAAAAACTGTTTTTT

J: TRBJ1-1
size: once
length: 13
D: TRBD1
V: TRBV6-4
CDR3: CASRARGDTEAFF
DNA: TGTGCCAGCAGAGCCAGGGGGGACACTGAAGCTTTCTTT

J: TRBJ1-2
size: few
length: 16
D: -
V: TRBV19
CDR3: CASSTSAGGAIGGYTF
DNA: TGTGCCAGTAGTACCTCCGCTGGGGGGGCCATCGGTGGCTACACCTTC

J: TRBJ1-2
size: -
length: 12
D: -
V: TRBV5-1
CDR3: CASGGDNYGYTF
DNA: TGCGCCAGCGGCGGGGATAACTATGGCTACACCTTC

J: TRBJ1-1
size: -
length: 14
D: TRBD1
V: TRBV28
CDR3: CASSPGDRSTEAFF
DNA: TGTGCCAGCAGTCCTGGGGACAGAAGCACTGAAGCTTTCTTT

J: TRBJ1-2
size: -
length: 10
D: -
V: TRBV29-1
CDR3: CSVQYYGYTF
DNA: TGCAGCGTCCAGTACTATGGCTACACCTTC

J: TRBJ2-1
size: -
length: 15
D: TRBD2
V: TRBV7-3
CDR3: CASSLTRGLADEQFF
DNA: TGTGCCAGCAGCTTAACCCGCGGACTAGCCGATGAGCAGTTCTTC

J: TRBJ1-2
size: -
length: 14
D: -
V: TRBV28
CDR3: CASSSPGNWYGYTF
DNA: TGTGCCAGCAGTTCGCCAGGGAATTGGTATGGCTACACCTTC

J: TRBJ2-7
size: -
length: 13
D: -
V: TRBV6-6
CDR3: CASSRQERYEQYF
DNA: TGTGCCAGCAGCCGACAGGAACGCTACGAGCAGTACTTC

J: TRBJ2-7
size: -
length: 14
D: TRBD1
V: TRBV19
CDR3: CASSQIGQVYEQYF
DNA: TGTGCCAGTAGCCAGATAGGACAGGTCTACGAGCAGTACTTC

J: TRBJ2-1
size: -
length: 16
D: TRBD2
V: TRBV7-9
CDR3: CASSPAGVRANNEQFF
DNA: TGTGCCAGCAGCCCCGCGGGGGTCCGGGCAAACAATGAGCAGTTCTTC

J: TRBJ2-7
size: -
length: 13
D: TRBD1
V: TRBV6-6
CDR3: CASTATGGGWVYF
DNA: TGTGCCAGCACCGCGACAGGGGGCGGTTGGGTCTACTTC

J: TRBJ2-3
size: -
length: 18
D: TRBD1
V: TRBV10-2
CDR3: CASRAGTGSSGSTDTQYF
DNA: TGCGCCAGCAGAGCCGGGACAGGGTCCTCGGGAAGCACAGATACGCAGTATTTT

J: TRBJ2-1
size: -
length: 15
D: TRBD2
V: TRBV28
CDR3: CASSLAGGTMAVQFF
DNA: TGTGCCAGCAGTTTGGCGGGAGGAACTATGGCAGTGCAGTTCTTC